This entry describes one T cell receptor beta chain. No antigen is known for it. The data were taken from a study of vaccination and CD4 T cells after COVID-19. The overall study: The convalescents, six males and four females, included two who were Hispanic.

With the Oncomine TCR Beta short-read assay, DNA from cultured CD4+ T cells was sequenced. Genomic DNA from cultured CD4+ T cells was extracted. TCRdb reanalysed the PCR reads using MiXCR and keeps one entry per CDR3 protein. Of about 18,000 distinct CDR3 sequences listed, roughly three fifths are singletons. The sample's treatment: roughly 11-day PBMC culture with coronavirus spike peptide pools or control peptides (ViraFEST assay). Half-medium replacement with fresh IL-2 medium took place on days 3 and 7. The ends were cut back, 6 bases at V and 11 bases at J, with 23 bases in the middle. Germline V gene data show CDR1 as MNHNS and CDR2 as SASEGT. The CDR3 runs to 15 residues.

The clonotype was recovered from a human donor who had recovered from COVID-19. This chain links TRBV6-1 with TRBJ1-5, with D possibly TRBD1 on 5 matching bases. Sequencing used CD4+ T cells from blood, cultured in vitro, obtained after SARS-CoV-2 vaccination. CDR3 nucleotides: TGTGCCAGCAGCCCGGGGGGGATTGATCGTAAGGCCCAGCATTTT. Translation gives CASSPGGIDRKAQHF.